This T cell receptor beta chain is drawn from a study of post-analysis software for immune sequencing data. There are 13 residues in the CDR3. Germline assignment: CDR1 DFQATT and CDR2 SNEGSKA (reference sequence). Trimming shortened V by 0 bases and J by 0 bases, and 5 bases separated the two germline ends. The library was made from cDNA and included unique molecular identifiers. One entry per CDR3 protein, called by TCRdb with MiXCR from the PCR reads. Here the sample spans fewer than 600,000 distinct CDR3 sequences, roughly 45% being singletons. Regarding the study as a whole: When patients were compared with controls, four or five TRBV segments were more frequent, TRBV5-6, TRBV5-1 and TRBV20-1 among them.

Worth noting for this clonotype: What it binds is not known.

The clonotype originates from a girl aged 5-17 years with multiple sclerosis. J is TRBJ1-1 and V is TRBV20-1; D is unclear. Input material: blood. The CDR3 is CSARETMNTEAFF. CDR3 DNA sequence: TGCAGTGCTAGAGAAACGATGAACACTGAAGCTTTCTTT.